This TCR beta chain was identified in a study of T cell changes during pregnancy in multiple sclerosis. Measured with immunoSEQ multiplex PCR; TCRdb has only the in-frame clones, and not every one. This table holds over 30,000 clones, nearly 90% found once. CDR1 and CDR2 (germline): MNHEY, SMNVEV (reference sequence). The CDR3 loop spans 20 amino acids. Unmatched junction bases numbered 16, after V lost 5 bases and J lost 0 bases. This clone was seen a single time. Sample: CD8+ T cells from peripheral blood mononuclear cells, taken in the third trimester of pregnancy. The chain links TRBV27 to TRBJ2-1; 10 bases align to TRBD2. The TCR originated in a female donor with multiple sclerosis, enrolled in a pregnancy study. CDR3 region: CASSLRTSGLKHPSYNEQFF. The CDR3 DNA reads TGTGCCAGCAGTCTCCGGACTAGCGGACTCAAACATCCCTCCTACAATGAGCAGTTCTTC.